The 26 T cell receptor beta chains listed next were all sequenced from one sample in a study of blood T cell repertoires in COVID-19. Profiling relied on immunoSEQ multiplex PCR, and the TCRdb table lists in-frame clones only, not all of them. The sample has about 440,000 clones, 90% seen once. Sequenced material: PBMCs or T cells enriched from blood (not recorded which). These receptors all stem from a man in his late teens or twenties who had recovered from COVID-19.

The V gene is TRBV7-8, the J gene TRBJ1-2, with D possibly being TRBD1 (6 bases). Germline CDR1 SGHVS, CDR2 FQNEAQ. Trimming took off 5 bases at V and 0 bases at J, with 10 bases between the two ends. This CDR3 has 14 amino acids. CDR3 region: CASSHSGANYGYTF. The CDR3 coding sequence is TGTGCCAGCAGCCATTCAGGGGCTAACTATGGCTACACCTTC.

The rearrangement joins TRBV10-1 to TRBJ2-3; possibly TRBD2 for D (5 bases). The CDR3 is 15 amino acids. Deletions cut 6 bases from V and 1 base from J, with 14 bases between. Germline-derived CDR1 and CDR2 are WNHNN and SYGVQD (reference sequence). DNA for the CDR3: TGCGCCAGCAGCACGGGTAGCGAGGGCACAGATACGCAGTATTTT. Protein: CASSTGSEGTDTQYF.

The V and J genes are TRBV3-1 (or the pseudogene TRBV3-2) and TRBJ1-6, with unresolved D. With 1 base removed from V and 5 bases from J, the gap between germline ends came to 6 bases. The CDR3 is 14 residues long. Germline CDR1 LGHDT, CDR2 YNNKEL (reference sequence). CDR3 residues: CASSQGQNNSPLHF. CDR3 coding DNA: TGTGCCAGCAGCCAAGGACAAAATAATTCACCCCTCCACTTT.

The chain links TRBV27 to TRBJ1-1, with D maybe TRBD1 (6 bases). Germline CDR1 is MNHEY and CDR2 is SMNVEV (reference sequence). There are 14 residues in the CDR3. The ends were cut back, 3 bases at V and 2 bases at J, with 10 bases in the middle. Written as DNA, the CDR3 is TGTGCCAGCAGTTTCGGACAGACCAACACTGAAGCTTTCTTT. It specifies CASSFGQTNTEAFF.

The chain recombines TRBV7-7 with TRBJ2-2, with 12 bases matching TRBD2. The ends lost 1 base at V and 1 base at J; junction bases unmatched: 4. The length of the CDR3 is 18 residues. Germline loops: CDR1 SSHAT, CDR2 FNYEAQ (reference sequence). The CDR3 nucleotides are TGTGCCAGCAGCTTAGGAGAACTAGCGGGAGGGAACACCGGGGAGCTGTTTTTT. Translating it yields CASSLGELAGGNTGELFF.

The chain combines TRBV25-1 with TRBJ1-1; D call uncertain. Trimming shortened V by 4 bases and J by 1 base, and 7 bases separated the two germline ends. Looked up from germline, CDR1 is MGHDK and CDR2 is SYGVNS. CDR3 length: 13 amino acids. The CDR3 loop reads CASSVAGNTEAFF. CDR3 in DNA: TGTGCCAGCAGTGTTGCGGGGAACACTGAAGCTTTCTTT. The variable domain in full, completed from reference TRBV25-1 and TRBJ1-1, reads EADIYQTPRYLVIGTGKKITLECSQTMGHDKMYWYQQDPGMELHLIHYSYGVNSTEKGDLSSESTVSRIRTEHFPLTLESARPSHTSQYLCASSVAGNTEAFFGQGTRLTVV.

The V and J genes are TRBV6-5 and TRBJ2-1, with 10 bases aligning to TRBD1. Trimming removed 5 bases from V and 8 bases from J; junction bases left unmatched: 3. CDR1 is MNHEY and CDR2 is SVGAGI in the germline V gene. CDR3 length: 13 residues. CDR3 nucleotide sequence: TGTGCCAGCAGTCGACAGGGGGCAGATGAGCAGTTCTTC. It yields the protein CASSRQGADEQFF.

The chain has TRBV10-3 and TRBJ1-6; D remains unclear. Trimming left V 4 bases short and J 12 bases short, with 19 bases between. Germline V CDR1 and CDR2: ENHRY, SYGVKD. The CDR3 is 15 residues long. The chain's CDR3 is CAISVGPMRAEPLHF. The DNA for the CDR3 is TGTGCCATCAGTGTAGGGCCTATGAGGGCCGAACCCCTCCACTTT.

The chain links TRBV6-2 or TRBV6-3 to TRBJ1-3; D is unclear. V was pared by 0 bases and J by 0 bases, with 12 bases between. This CDR3 region has 17 residues. Germline loops: CDR1 MNHEY, CDR2 SVGEGT. CDR3 DNA sequence: TGTGCCAGCAGTTACTCGGGTTTAGCCCCCTCTGGAAACACCATATATTTT. It encodes CASSYSGLAPSGNTIYF.

This chain joins TRBV11-2 and TRBJ1-2; 8 nucleotides match TRBD1. After removal of 1 base from V and 7 bases from J, the junction contained 5 bases not matched to a gene. The CDR3 extends over 14 amino acids. The germline gives CDR1 SGHAT, CDR2 FQNNGV. The CDR3 nucleotides are TGTGCCAGCAGCTTAGCCCAGGGGGCGCGTGGCTACACCTTC. Translation gives CASSLAQGARGYTF. The full variable domain, in which reference TRBV11-2 and TRBJ1-2 provide the parts outside the CDR3, is EAGVAQSPRYKIIEKRQSVAFWCNPISGHATLYWYQQILGQGPKLLIQFQNNGVVDDSQLPKDRFSAERLKGVDSTLKIQPAKLEDSAVYLCASSLAQGARGYTFGSGTRLTVV.

V is TRBV23-1 and J is TRBJ2-7; 10 bases fit TRBD1. TRBV23-1 has ORF status, its function being uncertain. J was trimmed by 6 bases and V by 3 bases; bases with no gene match: 26. This CDR3 has 21 amino acids. The CDR3 reads CASSHPNTTGGLLTMKAEQYF. CDR3 bases: TGCGCCAGCAGTCACCCTAACACGACAGGGGGCTTATTGACTATGAAGGCCGAGCAGTACTTC.

The V gene is TRBV9, the J gene TRBJ1-1; perhaps TRBD1 as D (6 bases). CDR3 length: 14 residues. The germline V gene encodes CDR1 SGDLS and CDR2 YYNGEE. Trimming stripped 4 bases from V and 5 bases from J, with 15 bases between. CDR3 in DNA: TGTGCCAGCAGCAAAGAGGGGGAGGGGACTGAAGCTTTCTTT. It translates to CASSKEGEGTEAFF. Variable domain in full (rest from reference TRBV9 and TRBJ1-1): DSGVTQTPKHLITATGQRVTLRCSPRSGDLSVYWYQQSLDQGLQFLIQYYNGEERAKGNILERFSAQQFPDLHSELNLSSLELGDSALYFCASSKEGEGTEAFFGQGTRLTVV.

This clone showed up just a few times. CDR3: CASSPPWGALVTEAFF. The CDR3 DNA reads TGTGCCAGCTCACCACCGTGGGGAGCGTTAGTTACTGAAGCTTTCTTT. This rearrangement joins TRBV18 to TRBJ1-1, with D hard to call. The CDR3 loop spans 16 amino acids. Trimming shortened V by 0 bases and J by 5 bases, and 16 bases separated the two germline ends. In germline, CDR1 is KGHSH, CDR2 LQKENI.

The chain is built from TRBV28 and TRBJ2-1; D is perhaps TRBD2 (5 bases). This CDR3 is built from 17 residues. The germline CDR1 and CDR2 sequences are MDHEN and SYDVKM. The V and J ends lost 1 base and 4 bases respectively, with 17 bases between them. DNA of the CDR3: TGTGCCAGCAGTTTATTTTCCAGCGGAGGACCTTACAATGAGCAGTTCTTC. This encodes CASSLFSSGGPYNEQFF.

The CDR3 region is CASSLFRLAARVEQFF. In nucleotides, the CDR3 is TGTGCCAGCAGCTTATTTAGGCTAGCGGCCCGGGTAGAGCAGTTCTTC. This sequence joins TRBV7-9 and TRBJ2-1; 7 nucleotides match TRBD2. Trimming at V came to 2 bases and at J to 10 bases, leaving 14 bases not matched to a gene. Per germline, CDR1 SEHNR and CDR2 FQNEAQ (reference sequence). CDR3 length: 16 residues.

The V and J genes are TRBV5-1 and TRBJ2-7, with TRBD2 as a possible D gene (7 bases). CDR1 and CDR2 from the germline V gene are SGHRS and YFSETQ. This CDR3 contains 14 residues. With 1 base removed from V and 3 bases from J, the gap between germline ends came to 11 bases. The CDR3 nucleotides are TGCGCCAGCAGCTTGATGGGGGGGCACTACGAGCAGTACTTC. Protein: CASSLMGGHYEQYF. The full variable domain, its missing parts supplied by reference TRBV5-1 and TRBJ2-7, is KAGVTQTPRYLIKTRGQQVTLSCSPISGHRSVSWYQQTPGQGLQFLFEYFSETQRNKGNFPGRFSGRQFSNSRSEMNVSTLELGDSALYLCASSLMGGHYEQYFGPGTRLTVT.

The chain recombines TRBV14 with TRBJ2-2, with 9 bases that match TRBD2. This CDR3 region has 15 residues. Germline V gene sequence: CDR1 SGHDN, CDR2 FVKESK. V lost 5 bases, J lost 1 base, and 2 bases stayed unmatched. The CDR3 region is CASSKTSGNTGELFF. In DNA, the CDR3 is TGTGCCAGCAGCAAGACTAGCGGGAACACCGGGGAGCTGTTTTTT. Based on the CDR3 plus reference TRBV14 and TRBJ2-2, the full variable domain is EAGVTQFPSHSVIEKGQTVTLRCDPISGHDNLYWYRRVMGKEIKFLLHFVKESKQDESGMPNNRFLAERTGGTYSTLKVQPAELEDSGVYFCASSKTSGNTGELFFGEGSRLTVL.

The J gene is TRBJ1-2, the V gene TRBV20-1; D perhaps matches TRBD1 (5 bases). The CDR3 loop spans 10 amino acids. V shed 3 bases and J shed 12 bases, with 11 bases lying between them. Per the germline V gene, CDR1 is DFQATT and CDR2 is SNEGSKA (reference sequence). The CDR3 DNA reads TGCAGTGCTAGTCCGACAGAACACACCTTC. Its translation: CSASPTEHTF.

This clone occurred once. CDR3 sequence reads: CASSQGLQSSYNEQFF. CDR3 sequence (DNA): TGTGCCAGCAGCCAGGGACTACAAAGCTCCTACAATGAGCAGTTCTTC. The chain employs TRBV5-4 and TRBJ2-1; 7 bases are shared with TRBD2. Trimming at V came to 4 bases and at J to 0 bases, leaving 7 bases not matched to a gene. This CDR3 is 16 amino acids long. CDR1 and CDR2 from the germline V gene are SGHNT and YYREEE (reference sequence).

The V call is TRBV5-4, the J call TRBJ2-3, with D unclear. V was cut by 5 bases and J by 1 base, with 11 bases left in between. The CDR3 runs 14 residues. CDR1 and CDR2 (germline): SGHNT, YYREEE (reference sequence). The CDR3 region is CASRVSRGTDTQYF. The CDR3 DNA follows: TGTGCCAGCAGGGTCTCTCGAGGCACAGATACGCAGTATTTT.

Details on this clone: The sample carries other DNA sequences with the same CDR3. This chain joins TRBV29-1 and TRBJ1-2; 11 bases are a match to TRBD1. CDR3 length: 12 residues. The ends lost 4 bases at V and 7 bases at J; junction bases unmatched: 2. Per the germline V gene, CDR1 is SQVTM and CDR2 is ANQGSEA. CDR3 sequence: CSVAGTGGGYTF. The CDR3, as DNA: TGCAGCGTTGCCGGGACAGGGGGTGGCTACACCTTC.

This clone showed up just once. The rearrangement links TRBV5-1 to TRBJ2-1; TRBD2 matches 13 bases. The CDR3 runs to 16 residues. Germline CDR1 reads SGHRS; CDR2 reads YFSETQ. Trimming cost V 3 bases and J 7 bases; bases outside gene matches: 7. The CDR3 nucleotides are TGCGCCAGCAGCTGGAAGACTAGCGGGAGGATTAATGAGCAGTTCTTC. It yields the protein CASSWKTSGRINEQFF.

CDR3 amino acids: CAWSTGVVSYEQYF. CDR3 nucleotide sequence: TGTGCCTGGAGTACGGGGGTGGTTTCCTACGAGCAGTACTTC. The chain combines TRBV30 with TRBJ2-7, with TRBD2 as a possible D gene (6 bases). From germline, CDR1 is GTSNPN and CDR2 SVGIG (reference sequence). V was trimmed by 2 bases and J by 1 base, leaving 12 bases between them. This CDR3 is built from 14 residues.

The rearrangement joins TRBV5-5 to TRBJ2-7; D gene uncertain. This CDR3 is built from 12 residues. V lost 0 bases and J 6 bases, leaving 7 bases between the germline ends. Germline V gene sequence: CDR1 SGHKS, CDR2 YYEKEE (reference sequence). The CDR3: CASSLVSGEQYF. Written as DNA, the CDR3 is TGTGCCAGCAGCTTGGTCAGTGGCGAGCAGTACTTC.

The chain links TRBV13 to TRBJ2-1, with a tentative D call TRBD2 (6 bases). Germline V lookup: CDR1 PRHDT, CDR2 FYEKMQ (reference sequence). The CDR3 length is 15 residues. Trimming stripped 5 bases from V and 0 bases from J, with 11 bases between. DNA for the CDR3: TGTGCCAGCAGCCAGGATAGCGGCTCCTACAATGAGCAGTTCTTC. It codes for CASSQDSGSYNEQFF.

The rearrangement links TRBV5-1 to TRBJ1-4; D gene unclear. The length of the CDR3 is 14 residues. Germline V gene data show CDR1 as SGHRS and CDR2 as YFSETQ. V was shortened by 4 bases and J by 7 bases, with 14 bases between the two germline ends. CDR3 nucleotides: TGCGCCAGCAGCCCCCTAGGTTTTAGTGAAAAACTGTTTTTT. It translates to CASSPLGFSEKLFF.